Following are 32 T cell receptor beta chains from one sample sequenced in a study of tissue T cells after allogeneic stem cell transplantation. Time point indicated: mouse harvest day 14 after allogeneic transplant. Each mouse received 10^7 T-cell-depleted marrow cells plus 10^6 splenic CD5+ T cells by tail vein. Data came from immunoSEQ multiplex PCR; TCRdb stores just in-frame clones and leaves some out. The sample has fewer than 3,000 clones, 43% seen once. The sequenced sample was gut tissue. The receptors were sampled from a female BALB/c mouse given C57BL/6 T cells with graft-versus-host disease after an allogeneic hematopoietic cell transplant.

Of note for this clone: Genes and germline come from the mouse. The CDR3 end falls 1 residue outside the read, so it is completed with the germline J gene. The chain carries TRBV17 and TRBJ2-7, with TRBD2 identical over 9 bases. The germline gives CDR1 MNHDT, CDR2 YYDKIL. Trimming cost V 3 bases and J 7 bases; bases outside gene matches: 4. The CDR3 spans 13 residues. CDR3 DNA, as far as it was read: TGTGCTAGCAGTAGTGGGGGGGCGGGAGAACAGTAC. Protein: CASSSGGAGEQY. The entire CDR3 protein reads CASSSGGAGEQYF.

For this clone: Genes and germline are mouse. Incomplete CDR3 DNA: TGTGCCAGCAGCGGACTGGGGGGTGGGGACACCCAGTAC. Protein: CASSGLGGGDTQY. The full CDR3 protein reads CASSGLGGGDTQYF. The V gene is TRBV3, the J gene TRBJ2-5, with 11 positions matching TRBD2. With the read ending 1 residue before the CDR3 end, the germline J gene is used to fill in that end. This CDR3 is built from 14 residues. V trimming: 5 bases; J trimming: 6 bases; junction bases outside the gene matches: 4. Germline CDR1 and CDR2: SNHLY and FYNGKV (reference sequence).

By its share, this clone is large. All gene names here are mouse names. The read ends 1 residue before the CDR3 terminus; that terminus is restored from the germline J gene. The rearrangement links TRBV26 to TRBJ1-2; the D is unclear. CDR1 is KGHPV and CDR2 is FQNQEV in the germline V gene (reference sequence). The CDR3 has 13 residues. V lost 5 bases to trimming and J lost 0 bases, with 7 bases between them. CDR3 DNA (partial): TGTGCCAGCAGTTCAACAGCAAACTCCGACTACACC. Its translation: CASSSTANSDYT. The entire CDR3 protein reads CASSSTANSDYTF.

In regard to this clone: Genes and germline come from the mouse. The read terminates 1 residue before the CDR3 end, so the remaining end is supplied by the germline J gene. V gene TRBV3 combines with J gene TRBJ2-4; no clear D. CDR1 is SNHLY, CDR2 FYNGKV, per germline (reference sequence). CDR3 length: 15 residues. Trimming took 2 bases from V and 0 from J, leaving 9 bases between them. The CDR3 DNA, read in part, is TGTGCCAGCAGCTTATTCTCCACTAGTCAAAACACCTTGTAC. Amino acid sequence: CASSLFSTSQNTLY. The whole CDR3 sequence is CASSLFSTSQNTLYF.

To note about this clone: Each gene name is a mouse one. The read falls 1 residue short of the CDR3 end, and the missing part is taken from the germline J gene. The chain is built from TRBV2 and TRBJ2-4; D unresolved. The CDR3 has 14 residues. Germline V gene sequence: CDR1 LGHNA, CDR2 YSYQKL. V was cut by 0 bases and J by 0 bases, with 4 bases left in between. CDR3 loop: CASSQDRSQNTLYF. The part of the CDR3 DNA that was read is TGTGCCAGCAGCCAAGACCGTAGTCAAAACACCTTGTAC.

To note about this clone: The gene names given are mouse names. The read terminates 1 residue ahead of where the CDR3 ends, so the germline J gene completes it. The chain combines TRBV12-1 with TRBJ2-7; TRBD2 agrees at 10 bases. Germline trimming cut 2 bases from V and 3 bases from J; bases unmatched to any gene: 3. Germline V gene data show CDR1 as SGHSN and CDR2 as HYEKVE. This CDR3 is built from 14 residues. The sequenced part of the CDR3 DNA is TGTGCCAGCTCTCCGGGACTGGGGCTCTATGAACAGTAC. Encoded protein: CASSPGLGLYEQY. The whole CDR3 region reads CASSPGLGLYEQYF.

Regarding this clone: Mouse germline and gene names are used. The missing CDR3 end, 1 residue past where the read stops, is filled in from the germline J gene. Other DNA sequences within the sample encode an identical CDR3. The rearrangement uses TRBV31 and TRBJ2-5; 7 bases map to TRBD2. Germline CDR1 and CDR2: GKSSPN and SITVG. The V gene end was trimmed by 3 bases and the J gene end by 2 bases; junction bases not matched to a gene: 8. This CDR3 spans 15 amino acids. The CDR3: CAWSPPGGVQDTQYF. The covered CDR3 bases are TGTGCCTGGAGCCCCCCGGGGGGGGTCCAAGACACCCAGTAC.

A remark on this clone: The gene symbols are mouse symbols. The read falls 1 residue short of the CDR3 end, and the missing part is taken from the germline J gene. The rearrangement uses TRBV26 and TRBJ1-4; 7 bases are a match to TRBD1. Germline loops: CDR1 KGHPV, CDR2 FQNQEV (reference sequence). CDR3 size: 13 residues. Trimming removed 5 bases from V and 4 bases from J; junction bases left unmatched: 1. The CDR3 protein is CASSGTVNERLFF. CDR3 DNA, as far as it was read: TGTGCCAGCAGTGGGACAGTCAACGAAAGATTATTT. Looking up the rest from reference TRBV26 and TRBJ1-4 gives the full variable domain: NSKVIQTPRYLVKGQGQKAKMRCIPEKGHPVVFWYQQNKNNEFKFLINFQNQEVLQQIDMTEKRFSAECPSNSPCSLEIQSSEAGDSALYLCASSGTVNERLFFGHGTKLSVL.

Concerning this clone: Any gene name here is a mouse gene name. From the germline J gene comes the end of the CDR3, since the read stops 1 residue before it. This chain joins TRBV26 and TRBJ1-1; 10 bases are shared with TRBD1. CDR1 and CDR2 (germline): KGHPV, FQNQEV (reference sequence). The CDR3 sequence is 12 residues long. After removal of 4 bases from V and 7 bases from J, the junction contained 0 bases not matched to a gene. CDR3 DNA (partial): TGTGCCAGCAGTCGGGACAGGGGAGAAGTCTTC. Encoded protein: CASSRDRGEVF. Given in full, the CDR3 is CASSRDRGEVFF. The whole variable domain, remainder taken from reference TRBV26 and TRBJ1-1, is NSKVIQTPRYLVKGQGQKAKMRCIPEKGHPVVFWYQQNKNNEFKFLINFQNQEVLQQIDMTEKRFSAECPSNSPCSLEIQSSEAGDSALYLCASSRDRGEVFFGKGTRLTVV.

As regards this clone: The germline and genes are mouse ones. The read ends 1 residue shy of where the CDR3 ends; the end is completed using the germline J gene. The chain joins TRBV15 to TRBJ2-5; TRBD2 agrees at 9 bases. Unmatched junction bases numbered 4, after V lost 6 bases and J lost 6 bases. The CDR3 spans 13 residues. Germline CDR1 SGHND, CDR2 FRSKSL. The CDR3 spells CASRRTGADTQYF. The DNA read from the CDR3 is TGTGCCAGCAGGCGGACTGGGGCGGACACCCAGTAC. The complete variable domain, with remaining parts taken from reference TRBV15 and TRBJ2-5, reads DAGVTQTPRHEVAEKGQTIILKCEPVSGHNDLFWYRQTKIQGLELLSYFRSKSLMEDGGAFKDRFKAEMLNSSFSTLKIQPTEPKDSAVYLCASRRTGADTQYFGPGTRLLVL.

Concerning this clone: Gene names refer to mouse genes. Read sequence stops 1 residue before the CDR3 end, and the germline J gene provides the missing end. The gene calls are TRBV23 and TRBJ2-1. Germline V gene data show CDR1 as KGHTA and CDR2 as FQNQQP. The CDR3 runs 14 residues. Here the CDR3 reads CSSSQGRNYAEQFF. CDR3 DNA, as far as it was read: TGCTCCAGCAGTCAAGGACGAAACTATGCTGAGCAGTTC.

Remarks on this clone: Mouse gene names apply. The DNA ends 1 residue before the CDR3 does, and the rest of the CDR3 is filled in from the germline J gene. The chain recombines TRBV26 with TRBJ1-1; D perhaps matches TRBD1 (5 bases). Germline V gives CDR1 KGHPV, CDR2 FQNQEV (reference sequence). CDR3 length: 13 amino acids. V lost 4 bases and J lost 0, with 6 bases in between. CDR3 residues: CASSRGANTEVFF. Incomplete CDR3 DNA: TGTGCCAGCAGTCGGGGGGCAAACACAGAAGTCTTC. The full variable domain, completed using reference TRBV26 and TRBJ1-1, is NSKVIQTPRYLVKGQGQKAKMRCIPEKGHPVVFWYQQNKNNEFKFLINFQNQEVLQQIDMTEKRFSAECPSNSPCSLEIQSSEAGDSALYLCASSRGANTEVFFGKGTRLTVV.

Remarks on this clone: The genes and germline here are from mouse. Coverage ceases 1 residue before the CDR3 finishes, and the germline J gene fills in the end. The V gene is TRBV26, the J gene TRBJ2-4, with no clear D. The CDR3 length is 12 residues. Germline V CDR1 and CDR2: KGHPV, FQNQEV (reference sequence). The V gene lost 2 bases and the J gene lost 5 bases, with 5 bases spanning the gap. CDR3 residues: CASSLNRNTLYF. Partial CDR3 DNA: TGTGCCAGCAGTCTGAACAGAAACACCTTGTAC.

The sample holds a few counts of this clone. Gene names follow the mouse nomenclature. The read stops 1 residue short of the end of the CDR3; the missing end is completed from the germline J gene. The V gene is TRBV3, the J gene TRBJ1-2; 8 bases agree with TRBD1. The CDR3 is 15 amino acids. J lost 4 bases, V lost 0 bases, and 4 bases had no gene match. CDR1 and CDR2 (germline): SNHLY, FYNGKV (reference sequence). CDR3 bases read: TGTGCCAGCAGCTTAGCCGGACAGGGCCCCTCCGACTACACC. It translates to CASSLAGQGPSDYT. The whole CDR3 reads CASSLAGQGPSDYTF.

As regards this clone: The genes and germline here are from mouse. The read comes to an end 1 residue before the CDR3 does, leaving the germline J gene to fill in the end. V gene TRBV19 combines with J gene TRBJ1-5; D remains unclear. The V end was cut by 0 bases, the J end by 0 bases, with 7 bases between. The germline V gene has CDR1 FNHDT and CDR2 SITEND (reference sequence). There are 15 residues in the CDR3. The CDR3 bases that were read are TGTGCCAGCAGTATAGGGCAGAATAACAACCAGGCTCCGCTT. Residues: CASSIGQNNNQAPL. The whole CDR3 sequence is CASSIGQNNNQAPLF.

This clone was seen a handful of times. All gene names here are mouse names. The CDR3 end is not reached by the read, which stops 1 residue before it; the germline J gene fills it in. The chain uses TRBV15 and TRBJ2-7; perhaps D is TRBD1 or TRBD2 (6 bases each). V lost 1 base and J lost 6, with 13 bases in between. The CDR3 is 14 residues long. The V gene's germline CDR1 is SGHND and CDR2 FRSKSL. CDR3 amino acids: CASSLGGRWFEQYF. The part of the CDR3 DNA that was read is TGTGCCAGCAGTTTAGGGGGGCGCTGGTTTGAACAGTAC.

This clone is labeled as medium-sized. Genes and germline come from the mouse. The CDR3 goes on 1 residue after the read ends, and that part is filled in from the germline J gene. J is TRBJ1-1 and V is TRBV31; D call uncertain. Trimming removed 0 bases from V and 2 bases from J, with 4 bases in between. Per the germline V gene, CDR1 is GKSSPN and CDR2 is SITVG. This CDR3 is 12 amino acids long. CDR3 bases read: TGTGCCTGGAGTCTGGGTAACACAGAAGTCTTC. It is translated as CAWSLGNTEVF. The full CDR3 sequence reads CAWSLGNTEVFF.

A note on this clone: Here the gene names and germline are mouse. The read ends 1 residue shy of where the CDR3 ends; the end is completed using the germline J gene. The rearrangement uses TRBV19 and TRBJ2-2, with D possibly matching TRBD1 (6 bases). Trimming shortened V by 1 base and J by 4 bases, and 8 bases separated the two germline ends. There are 14 residues in the CDR3. Germline loops: CDR1 FNHDT, CDR2 SITEND (reference sequence). CDR3 bases read: TGTGCCAGCAGTATATCAGGGGCCACCGGGCAGCTCTAC. Protein sequence: CASSISGATGQLY. The CDR3 as a whole reads CASSISGATGQLYF.

In this sample, this clone is medium-sized. Genes and germline are mouse. The read ends 1 residue shy of where the CDR3 ends; the end is completed using the germline J gene. V gene TRBV23 combines with J gene TRBJ1-3; the table assigns TRBD1, which was not confirmed against the DNA. CDR1 and CDR2 from the germline V gene are KGHTA and FQNQQP. The CDR3 is 15 residues long. The CDR3 bases that were read are TGCTCCAGCAGTCAATCCGGGACACATGGAAATACGCTCTAT. Residues: CSSSQSGTHGNTLY. The full-length CDR3 reads as CSSSQSGTHGNTLYF.

As concerns this clone: Gene names are mouse gene names. With the read ending 1 residue before the CDR3 end, the germline J gene is used to fill in that end. V and J are TRBV12-2 and TRBJ1-3; D remains unclear. The CDR3 is 12 amino acids. Between the trimmed V and J ends, which lost 2 bases and 1 base, there was a span of 2 bases. Germline V gives CDR1 SGHLS, CDR2 HYDKME. Here the CDR3 reads CASSPSGNTLYF. The covered CDR3 bases are TGTGCCAGCTCTCCCTCTGGAAATACGCTCTAT.

A note on this clone: Any gene name here is a mouse gene name. The read is 1 residue too short to cover the CDR3 end, so that end is filled in from the germline J gene. V and J are TRBV13-2 and TRBJ1-1; a weak D match, TRBD1 (5 bases). The length of the CDR3 is 14 residues. With 2 bases removed from V and 0 bases from J, the gap between germline ends came to 8 bases. The V gene's germline CDR1 is NNHNN and CDR2 SYGAGS (reference sequence). The covered CDR3 bases are TGTGCCAGCGGTGACCGGGGGGCAAACACAGAAGTCTTC. As protein: CASGDRGANTEVF. The whole CDR3 region reads CASGDRGANTEVFF.

Sample share makes this clone medium-sized. The gene names given are mouse names. The read ends 1 residue shy of where the CDR3 ends; the end is completed using the germline J gene. V usage is TRBV26 and J usage is TRBJ2-5, with D possibly being TRBD2 (6 bases). Trimming cost V 4 bases and J 2 bases, with 10 bases left between them. Germline values: CDR1 KGHPV, CDR2 FQNQEV (reference sequence). This CDR3 is built from 14 residues. The CDR3 sequence: CASSPPGGQDTQYF. The DNA read from the CDR3 is TGTGCCAGCAGTCCTCCGGGGGGCCAAGACACCCAGTAC.

To note about this clone: Gene names and germline match the mouse. The CDR3 end lies 1 residue beyond the end of the read and is filled in from the germline J gene. The gene calls are TRBV3 and TRBJ2-4, with TRBD1 as a possible D gene (6 bases). In germline, CDR1 is SNHLY, CDR2 FYNGKV (reference sequence). Trimming left V 5 bases short and J 0 bases short, with 9 bases between. The CDR3 runs to 14 residues. CDR3 residues: CASSNRASQNTLYF. The DNA read from the CDR3 is TGTGCCAGCAGCAACAGGGCTAGTCAAAACACCTTGTAC.

This clone has a single count. Genes and germline come from the mouse. Read sequence stops 1 residue before the CDR3 end, and the germline J gene provides the missing end. The chain couples TRBV26 to TRBJ1-1; unclear D gene. This CDR3 contains 11 residues. Germline-derived CDR1 and CDR2 are KGHPV and FQNQEV (reference sequence). Trimming took 4 bases from V and 7 from J, leaving 7 bases between them. The covered CDR3 bases are TGTGCCAGCAGTCGCCGGGAAGAAGTCTTC. It specifies CASSRREEVF. The whole CDR3 protein reads CASSRREEVFF.

Points on this clone: Mouse germline and gene names are used. Read coverage stops 1 residue before the CDR3 terminus; the germline J gene supplies the remainder. The rearrangement uses TRBV12-2 and TRBJ2-7, with 12 bases identical to TRBD2. CDR1 is SGHLS, CDR2 HYDKME, per germline. This CDR3 has 13 residues. Germline trimming cut 2 bases from V and 7 bases from J; bases unmatched to any gene: 2. The CDR3: CASSRDWGVEQYF. The covered CDR3 bases are TGTGCCAGCTCTCGGGACTGGGGGGTCGAACAGTAC.

With regard to this clone: The genes are named according to mouse. The read falls 1 residue short of the CDR3 end, and the missing part is taken from the germline J gene. The chain combines TRBV26 with TRBJ2-4; 8 bases agree with TRBD2. This CDR3 is 15 amino acids long. Germline values: CDR1 KGHPV, CDR2 FQNQEV (reference sequence). The J segment lost 0 bases and the V segment lost 2 bases, leaving 1 base of the junction unmatched. Incomplete CDR3 DNA: TGTGCCAGCAGTCTGACTGGGGGTAGTCAAAACACCTTGTAC. Protein sequence: CASSLTGGSQNTLY. The CDR3 in full is CASSLTGGSQNTLYF.

Comments on this clone: The likely explanation is a read error, given a far larger clone one base away. Mouse gene names apply. The sequenced fragment ends 1 residue before the CDR3 boundary, so the rest is inferred from the germline J gene. The rearrangement joins TRBV31 to TRBJ1-5; no clear D. Between the trimmed V and J ends, which lost 3 bases and 5 bases, there was a span of 8 bases. Germline CDR1 and CDR2: GKSSPN and SITVG. The CDR3 is 12 residues long. CDR3 sequence reads: CAWRPQDQAPLF. The CDR3 DNA, read in part, is TGTGCCTGGAGGCCCCAGGACCAGGCTCCGCTT.

This clone is termed medium-sized. Germline and genes: mouse. The CDR3 is cut off 1 residue early in the read; its end comes from the germline J gene. V and J are TRBV16 and TRBJ1-4; 9 bases align to TRBD1. Germline CDR1 reads SGHSA; CDR2 reads FRNQAP. J gave up 3 bases and V 2 bases, and 4 bases lay outside the gene matches. This CDR3 has 16 residues. The CDR3 protein is CASSLNRGRPNERLFF. The DNA read from the CDR3 is TGTGCAAGCAGCTTAAACAGGGGGCGGCCCAACGAAAGATTATTT. Based on the CDR3 plus reference TRBV16 and TRBJ1-4, the full variable domain is NAGVIQTPRHKVTGKGQEATLWCEPISGHSAVFWYRQTIVQGLEFLTYFRNQAPIDDSGMPKERFSAQMPNQSHSTLKIQSTQPQDSAVYLCASSLNRGRPNERLFFGHGTKLSVL.

This clone was detected a few times. Mouse germline and gene names are used. The read ends 1 residue shy of where the CDR3 ends; the end is completed using the germline J gene. V usage is TRBV26 and J usage is TRBJ1-1, with D maybe TRBD1 (6 bases). The CDR3 contains 13 residues. The germline CDR1 and CDR2 sequences are KGHPV and FQNQEV (reference sequence). V was trimmed by 2 bases and J by 4 bases, leaving 8 bases between them. The sequenced CDR3 bases are TGTGCCAGCAGTCTGATGGGGGCCACAGAAGTCTTC. It translates to CASSLMGATEVF. The full CDR3 reads CASSLMGATEVFF.

A remark on this clone: Gene names denote mouse genes. CDR3 region: CASRRDWANQDTQYF. The CDR3 DNA, read in part, is TGTGCCAGCAGAAGGGACTGGGCTAACCAAGACACCCAGTAC. The J gene is TRBJ2-5, the V gene TRBV4; 9 bases fit TRBD2. The read gets to within 1 residue of the CDR3 end, and the germline J gene fills in the rest. CDR3 length: 15 amino acids. V trimming: 6 bases; J trimming: 0 bases; junction bases outside the gene matches: 4. Germline CDR1 and CDR2: LGHDT and YNNKQL (reference sequence).

Turning to this clone: Genes and germline are mouse. The part of the CDR3 DNA that was read is TGTGCCAGCAGTGAAAGCTGGGGGGTGGGAGACACCCAGTAC. Translation gives CASSESWGVGDTQY. In full, the CDR3 reads CASSESWGVGDTQYF. V and J are TRBV13-1 and TRBJ2-5; 8 bases are a match to TRBD2. The read ends 1 residue shy of where the CDR3 ends; the end is completed using the germline J gene. V gave up 2 bases and J gave up 5 bases; unmatched junction bases: 7. Looked up from germline, CDR1 is NSHNY and CDR2 is SYGAGN. CDR3 length: 15 amino acids.

Notes on this clone: Any gene name here is a mouse gene name. Read sequence stops 1 residue before the CDR3 end, and the germline J gene provides the missing end. This chain links TRBV26 with TRBJ2-1; D is possibly TRBD1 (6 bases). This CDR3 spans 14 amino acids. The ends were cut back, 4 bases at V and 7 bases at J, with 14 bases in the middle. From germline, CDR1 is KGHPV and CDR2 FQNQEV (reference sequence). The sequenced CDR3 bases are TGTGCCAGCAGTCAGGGAGGGGGATGGGCTGAGCAGTTC. It is translated as CASSQGGGWAEQF. The CDR3 in full is CASSQGGGWAEQFF. Drawing the rest from reference TRBV26 and TRBJ2-1, the complete variable domain is NSKVIQTPRYLVKGQGQKAKMRCIPEKGHPVVFWYQQNKNNEFKFLINFQNQEVLQQIDMTEKRFSAECPSNSPCSLEIQSSEAGDSALYLCASSQGGGWAEQFFGPGTRLTVL.